A single TCR beta chain is shown here with its context. Antigen specificity is unknown. A far larger clone is one nucleotide away, so this likely arose from a read error. In the same sample, other DNA sequences code for this CDR3. This entry comes from a study of CD8+ T cells in alopecia areata. Documented treatment: oral pan-JAK inhibitor, 5-10 mg twice daily. After isolation, RNA underwent reverse transcription to generate cDNA as the sequencing template. Data came from immunoSEQ multiplex PCR; TCRdb stores just in-frame clones and leaves some out. The sample holds 90,000 to 130,000 clones, around 50% seen once. General study results and limits: Scalp and blood samples kept many expanded lesional clones throughout tofacitinib. Scalp clonality and expanded CD8+ clones among the top 100 showed significant decreases with tofacitinib.

The CDR3 runs 16 residues. J lost 4 bases, V lost 0 bases, and 5 bases had no gene match. Germline loops: CDR1 MGHRA, CDR2 YSYEKL. The sequence was obtained from a human donor with alopecia areata. Specimen: CD8+ T cells sorted from blood, collected at week 24, from a patient treated with tofacitinib. This chain joins TRBV4-1 and TRBJ2-3, with TRBD1 identical over 9 bases. This chain's CDR3 is CASSQDEGQGADTQYF. The CDR3 DNA is TGCGCCAGCAGCCAAGATGAGGGACAGGGCGCAGATACGCAGTATTTT.